Each of the 21 T cell receptor beta chains below was sequenced from the same sample in a study of blood T cell repertoires in COVID-19. Profiling relied on immunoSEQ multiplex PCR, and the TCRdb table lists in-frame clones only, not all of them. Of fewer than 120,000 clones in the sample, nearly 90% were seen once. The sequenced material came from peripheral blood. These receptors were obtained from a human donor in a cohort sampled during active COVID-19.

The chain recombines TRBV10-2 with TRBJ1-3; 9 bases fit TRBD1. The germline V gene has CDR1 WSHSY and CDR2 SAAADI. V was pared by 8 bases and J by 2 bases, with 7 bases of the junction left unmatched. This CDR3 has 15 amino acids. The DNA for the CDR3 is TGCGCCAGCGCATGGGACAGGGTTGCTGGAAACACCATATATTTT. Its protein product is CASAWDRVAGNTIYF.

The V and J genes are TRBV5-1 and TRBJ2-5; D may be TRBD1 (5 bases). The CDR3 consists of 14 residues. CDR1 SGHRS and CDR2 YFSETQ come from the germline V gene. V was trimmed by 3 bases and J by 5 bases, leaving 14 bases between them. CDR3 in amino acids: CASSSAGQGETQYF. The DNA of the CDR3 is TGCGCCAGCAGCTCGGCAGGACAAGGGGAGACCCAGTACTTC.

The chain recombines TRBV27 with TRBJ1-1; 11 nucleotides line up with TRBD1. The CDR3 loop spans 18 amino acids. Losses at the gene ends were 1 base for V and 6 bases for J; bases not matched to a gene: 13. Germline values: CDR1 MNHEY, CDR2 SMNVEV (reference sequence). CDR3 protein: CASSLYYERDRGISEAFF. In nucleotides, the CDR3 is TGTGCCAGCAGTTTATATTATGAGCGGGACAGGGGGATCTCTGAAGCTTTCTTT.

The chain links TRBV6-2 or TRBV6-3 to TRBJ1-1, with D hard to call. Per the germline V gene, CDR1 is MNHEY and CDR2 is SVGEGT. V gave up 0 bases and J gave up 5 bases, with 19 bases separating them. CDR3 length equals 17 residues. The CDR3 loop is CASSYSRRGRIVTEAFF. The CDR3 DNA sequence: TGTGCCAGCAGTTACTCCCGCCGAGGGAGGATAGTGACTGAAGCTTTCTTT.

The V call is TRBV5-1, the J call TRBJ2-7, with 10 bases identical to TRBD1. V gave up 2 bases and J gave up 3 bases; unmatched junction bases: 20. The germline V gene encodes CDR1 SGHRS and CDR2 YFSETQ. The CDR3 is made up of 20 amino acids. The CDR3 DNA follows: TGCGCCAGCAGCTTCCGACCCCCGGGACAGGGGCTCCCGAAACACTACGAGCAGTACTTC. It translates to CASSFRPPGQGLPKHYEQYF.

The chain uses TRBV11-2 and TRBJ2-5, with a weak D call TRBD1 (6 bases). Germline CDR1 SGHAT, CDR2 FQNNGV. Trimming removed 0 bases from V and 2 bases from J, with 10 bases in between. This CDR3 is built from 15 residues. The CDR3 region is CASSLDPGVQETQYF. DNA of the CDR3: TGTGCCAGCAGCTTAGACCCAGGGGTTCAAGAGACCCAGTACTTC.

This chain links TRBV24-1 with TRBJ1-5, with 7 bases aligning to TRBD1. Looked up from germline, CDR1 is KGHDR and CDR2 is SFDVKD. V shed 3 bases and J 4 bases; nucleotides not matched to a gene: 2. This CDR3 spans 14 amino acids. CDR3 nucleotides: TGTGCCACCAGTGATCGGGACAGAAATCAGCCCCAGCATTTT. It translates to CATSDRDRNQPQHF.

This clone was picked up one time. J is TRBJ1-6 and V is TRBV5-5, with D tentatively TRBD1 (5 bases). Per the germline V gene, CDR1 is SGHKS and CDR2 is YYEKEE (reference sequence). Between the trimmed V and J ends, which lost 2 bases and 6 bases, there was a span of 12 bases. The CDR3 covers 15 residues. The CDR3 here is CASSFRDSSNSPLHF. For the CDR3, the DNA is TGTGCCAGCAGCTTCCGTGACAGCAGTAATTCACCCCTCCACTTT.

The table lists this clone with a count of one. The chain is built from TRBV5-1 and TRBJ2-1; 7 bases line up with TRBD2. CDR1 and CDR2 from the germline V gene are SGHRS and YFSETQ. CDR3 size: 12 residues. V shed 4 bases and J 10 bases; nucleotides not matched to a gene: 5. Here the CDR3 reads CASSASGKEQFF. CDR3 DNA sequence: TGCGCCAGCAGCGCGAGCGGGAAAGAGCAGTTCTTC.

This clone has just a few counts. The chain recombines TRBV7-9 with TRBJ2-7, with no clear D. Trimming stripped 4 bases from V and 3 bases from J, with 4 bases between. The length of the CDR3 is 11 residues. Per germline, CDR1 SEHNR and CDR2 FQNEAQ (reference sequence). The CDR3 nucleotides are TGTGCCAGCAGCTCCCACTACGAGCAGTACTTC. Its protein is CASSSHYEQYF.

This chain uses TRBV19 with TRBJ1-1; 7 bases line up with TRBD1. The CDR3 is made up of 15 amino acids. Germline CDR1 is LNHDA and CDR2 is SQIVND (reference sequence). Losses at the gene ends were 5 bases for V and 3 bases for J; bases not matched to a gene: 9. CDR3 DNA sequence: TGTGCCAGTAGTGCAACAGTGACAGGGTACACTGAAGCTTTCTTT. As protein: CASSATVTGYTEAFF.

This clone has just a few counts. This chain uses TRBV2 with TRBJ1-1, with a weak D call TRBD1 (5 bases). In germline, CDR1 is SNHLY, CDR2 FYNNEI. This CDR3 has 13 amino acids. V was trimmed by 7 bases and J by 4 bases, leaving 13 bases between them. The CDR3, as DNA: TGTGCCAGCACCCAGGGAGGCGTCACTGAAGCTTTCTTT. Its protein is CASTQGGVTEAFF.

In this sample, this clone turned up once. The V call is TRBV6-4, the J call TRBJ2-6; D remains ambiguous. The CDR3 runs 15 residues. Germline V gene data show CDR1 as MRHNA and CDR2 as SNTAGT. Trimming left V 2 bases short and J 1 base short, with 6 bases between. In nucleotides, the CDR3 is TGTGCCAGCAGTGACCGGAGTTCTGGGGCCAACGTCCTGACTTTC. This gives the protein CASSDRSSGANVLTF.

The genes are TRBV19 and TRBJ1-2, with a weak D call TRBD1 (6 bases). V dropped 5 bases and J dropped 2 bases, with 15 bases sitting between them. The CDR3 runs 15 residues. Germline CDR1 and CDR2: LNHDA and SQIVND (reference sequence). CDR3 sequence (DNA): TGTGCCAGTAGTGCCTACCGGGACACCAACTATGGCTACACCTTC. It yields the protein CASSAYRDTNYGYTF. The whole variable domain, remainder taken from reference TRBV19 and TRBJ1-2, is DGGITQSPKYLFRKEGQNVTLSCEQNLNHDAMYWYRQDPGQGLRLIYYSQIVNDFQKGDIAEGYSVSREKKESFPLTVTSAQKNPTAFYLCASSAYRDTNYGYTFGSGTRLTVV.

The chain uses TRBV6-6 and TRBJ1-2, with 8 bases identical to TRBD1. The CDR3 totals 16 residues. V lost 6 bases to trimming and J lost 0 bases; unmatched junction nucleotides: 9. Looked up from germline, CDR1 is MNHNY and CDR2 is SVGAGI (reference sequence). In nucleotides, the CDR3 is TGTGCCAGCAGCTCCGGACAGGGCAGATCTAACTATGGCTACACCTTC. This encodes CASSSGQGRSNYGYTF.

This clone was seen once. The chain uses TRBV30 and TRBJ2-7; 9 bases match TRBD1. V shed 0 bases, J shed 5 bases, and the junction held 2 bases outside the gene matches. Germline V gives CDR1 GTSNPN, CDR2 SVGIG (reference sequence). The CDR3 consists of 13 residues. DNA of the CDR3: TGTGCCTGGAGTGTACAGGGGGCCCACGAGCAGTACTTC. The encoded protein is CAWSVQGAHEQYF.

This clone came up a few times. The chain links TRBV19 to TRBJ1-6; 7 bases are shared with TRBD1. V trimming: 7 bases; J trimming: 6 bases; junction bases outside the gene matches: 3. The CDR3 is 13 amino acids. Germline V lookup: CDR1 LNHDA, CDR2 SQIVND (reference sequence). The CDR3 sequence is CASIGTANSPLHF. The CDR3 DNA reads TGTGCCAGTATTGGGACAGCTAATTCACCCCTCCACTTT.

The gene calls are TRBV10-3 and TRBJ2-1; 11 bases fit TRBD2. CDR3 length: 13 residues. The germline gives CDR1 ENHRY, CDR2 SYGVKD. The J segment lost 7 bases and the V segment lost 8 bases, leaving 4 bases of the junction unmatched. CDR3 residues: CAIGLAGGNEQFF. Here the CDR3 DNA reads TGTGCCATCGGTCTAGCGGGAGGTAATGAGCAGTTCTTC.

The chain is built from TRBV2 and TRBJ2-2, with no clear D. The CDR3 contains 14 residues. The ends were cut back, 6 bases at V and 5 bases at J, with 13 bases in the middle. CDR1 and CDR2 from the germline V gene are SNHLY and FYNNEI. CDR3 coding DNA: TGTGCCAGCAGGATAGTGTCAGGAACCGGGGAGCTGTTTTTT. Translating it yields CASRIVSGTGELFF.

The V call is TRBV5-6, the J call TRBJ2-1; 10 bases are a match to TRBD1. The CDR3 is 16 residues long. V trimming: 3 bases; J trimming: 4 bases; junction bases outside the gene matches: 7. The germline V gene encodes CDR1 SGHDT and CDR2 YYEEEE. CDR3 in DNA: TGTGCCAGCAGCTGGGGAGGGACAGGGGTTTACAATGAGCAGTTCTTC. Encoded protein: CASSWGGTGVYNEQFF.

CDR3 nucleotides: TGTGCCAGCAAGAGTGGTGTGGCAGATACGCAGTATTTT. It is translated as CASKSGVADTQYF. The gene calls are TRBV2 and TRBJ2-3; no definite D call. Trimming pared 7 bases from V and 4 bases from J, leaving 12 bases between. The germline V gene has CDR1 SNHLY and CDR2 FYNNEI. This CDR3 has 13 residues. The whole variable domain, filled in from reference TRBV2 and TRBJ2-3, reads EPEVTQTPSHQVTQMGQEVILRCVPISNHLYFYWYRQILGQKVEFLVSFYNNEISEKSEIFDDQFSVERPDGSNFTLKIRSTKLEDSAMYFCASKSGVADTQYFGPGTRLTVL.